These 20 T cell receptor beta chains originate from one sample sequenced in a study of cytomegalovirus exposure and HLA in healthy donors. PCR amplification relied on 60 Vbeta primers (plus 13 Jbeta primers). Generated by immunoSEQ multiplex PCR, the TCRdb table keeps only in-frame clones and is missing some. The sample holds around 110,000 clones, over 70% seen once. Sequenced material: PBMCs. Every receptor here comes from a woman aged 18-29 years in good health and CMV-seronegative.

This clone was counted a single time. The CDR3: CASSVAGGGETQYF. CDR3 coding DNA: TGTGCCAGCAGCGTGGCAGGGGGCGGTGAGACCCAGTACTTC. The chain recombines TRBV9 with TRBJ2-5, with TRBD1 matching 8 bases. There are 14 residues in the CDR3. The J segment lost 5 bases and the V segment lost 2 bases, leaving 5 bases of the junction unmatched. Germline CDR1 is SGDLS and CDR2 is YYNGEE.

The rearrangement uses TRBV5-1 and TRBJ1-2; no clear D gene. Trimming took 4 bases from V and 11 from J, leaving 24 bases between them. Germline V gives CDR1 SGHRS, CDR2 YFSETQ. This CDR3 contains 15 residues. In nucleotides, the CDR3 is TGCGCCAGCAGCCCGGAACCCGTGTTAAATGACTGGTACACCTTC. Residues: CASSPEPVLNDWYTF.

V usage is TRBV2 and J usage is TRBJ2-7; 14 bases line up with TRBD2. In germline, CDR1 is SNHLY, CDR2 FYNNEI. V dropped 6 bases and J dropped 3; count of bases not matched to a gene: 4. This CDR3 region has 15 residues. CDR3 in DNA: TGTGCCAGCAGGGGTGGGACTAGCGGGGGCTACGAGCAGTACTTC. Translated, it gives CASRGGTSGGYEQYF.

The CDR3 sequence: CATKWGQGSYNEQFF. The DNA for the CDR3 is TGTGCCACTAAATGGGGACAGGGATCCTACAATGAGCAGTTCTTC. The chain joins TRBV2 to TRBJ2-1, with 9 bases fitting TRBD1. Losses at the gene ends were 10 bases for V and 1 base for J; bases not matched to a gene: 8. The CDR3 extends over 15 amino acids. The germline CDR1 and CDR2 sequences are SNHLY and FYNNEI.

This clone was seen once. V is TRBV4-2 and J is TRBJ1-2; 8 bases are a match to TRBD1. The CDR3 is 15 residues long. Germline V gene lookup returns CDR1 LGHNA and CDR2 YNFKEQ. With 0 bases clipped from V and 4 bases from J, the junction kept 4 bases outside the gene matches. CDR3 coding DNA: TGTGCCAGCAGCCAAGAGGGACAGGAGACCTATGGCTACACCTTC. Protein: CASSQEGQETYGYTF.

For this clone: This specimen includes other DNA sequences encoding the same CDR3. DNA for the CDR3: TGTGCCAGCAGCCGACAGGGTAACTATGGCTACACCTTC. This gives the protein CASSRQGNYGYTF. V usage is TRBV6-5 and J usage is TRBJ1-2; 7 positions match TRBD1. CDR3 length: 13 amino acids. The junction had 2 bases not matched to a gene; V was cut back by 6 bases and J by 1 base. Germline CDR1 MNHEY, CDR2 SVGAGI.

V is TRBV4-1 and J is TRBJ2-6, with D uncertain. This CDR3 spans 15 amino acids. CDR1 and CDR2 from the germline V gene are MGHRA and YSYEKL. V was trimmed by 2 bases and J by 2 bases, leaving 7 bases between them. The CDR3 loop reads CASSQRRAGANVLTF. The CDR3 DNA follows: TGCGCCAGCAGCCAACGACGGGCTGGGGCCAACGTCCTGACTTTC.

This clone was seen just once. The rearrangement joins TRBV13 to TRBJ2-7, with D unclear. CDR1 is PRHDT and CDR2 is FYEKMQ in the germline V gene (reference sequence). This CDR3 comprises 8 residues. The ends were cut back, 7 bases at V and 9 bases at J, with 4 bases in the middle. CDR3: CASTPQYF. CDR3 DNA sequence: TGTGCCAGCACTCCGCAGTACTTC.

The chain recombines TRBV28 with TRBJ1-6, with 8 bases aligning to TRBD1. The junction had 3 bases not matched to a gene; V was cut back by 6 bases and J by 2 bases. CDR1 MDHEN and CDR2 SYDVKM come from the germline V gene. CDR3 length: 15 amino acids. CDR3 sequence reads: CASRLQGAYNSPLHF. The CDR3 DNA is TGTGCCAGCAGGCTACAGGGGGCCTATAATTCACCCCTCCACTTT.

The chain couples TRBV5-1 to TRBJ2-2; 7 nucleotides agree with TRBD1. V trimming: 4 bases; J trimming: 2 bases; junction bases outside the gene matches: 5. Germline assignment: CDR1 SGHRS and CDR2 YFSETQ. This CDR3 contains 15 residues. The CDR3 protein is CASSPGQANTGELFF. DNA of the CDR3: TGCGCCAGCAGCCCTGGACAGGCTAACACCGGGGAGCTGTTTTTT.

The V call is TRBV15, the J call TRBJ1-4; 10 bases map to TRBD1. Germline values: CDR1 LNHNV, CDR2 YYDKDF (reference sequence). Losses at the gene ends were 3 bases for V and 3 bases for J; bases not matched to a gene: 10. The CDR3 is 18 amino acids. The CDR3 DNA is TGTGCCACCAGCAGTTCCTTGACAGGGGGCCTAGCTAATGAAAAACTGTTTTTT. Translated: CATSSSLTGGLANEKLFF.

The chain has TRBV14 and TRBJ1-2, with D perhaps TRBD1 (5 bases). V gave up 1 base and J gave up 6 bases, with 6 bases separating them. Looked up from germline, CDR1 is SGHDN and CDR2 is FVKESK. CDR3 size: 12 residues. CDR3 loop: CASSQGGDGYTF. Written as DNA, the CDR3 is TGTGCCAGCAGCCAAGGGGGGGATGGCTACACCTTC. The full variable domain, with the rest looked up from reference TRBV14 and TRBJ1-2, is EAGVTQFPSHSVIEKGQTVTLRCDPISGHDNLYWYRRVMGKEIKFLLHFVKESKQDESGMPNNRFLAERTGGTYSTLKVQPAELEDSGVYFCASSQGGDGYTFGSGTRLTVV.

The rearrangement uses TRBV7-9 and TRBJ2-2; possibly TRBD1 for D (6 bases). This CDR3 is built from 15 residues. Looked up from germline, CDR1 is SEHNR and CDR2 is FQNEAQ (reference sequence). The V end was cut by 4 bases, the J end by 0 bases, with 9 bases between. The CDR3 nucleotides read TGTGCCAGCAGCTGGACAGATACGAACACCGGGGAGCTGTTTTTT. Residues: CASSWTDTNTGELFF.

This chain joins TRBV4-1 and TRBJ1-2; no definite D call. V was clipped by 1 base and J by 4 bases, with 28 bases between them. Germline CDR1 MGHRA, CDR2 YSYEKL. This CDR3 has 20 amino acids. CDR3 coding DNA: TGCGCCAGCAGCCAAGTTGGAGCGGGGAGTTTGACGGGGAGGTCCTATGGCTACACCTTC. It codes for CASSQVGAGSLTGRSYGYTF.

The rearrangement links TRBV5-1 to TRBJ1-1, with TRBD1 matching 12 bases. Germline V CDR1 and CDR2: SGHRS, YFSETQ. V was pared by 2 bases and J by 3 bases, with 8 bases of the junction left unmatched. The CDR3 extends over 17 amino acids. The CDR3 sequence is CASSFDVGTGGYTEAFF. The CDR3 bases are TGCGCCAGCAGCTTTGACGTCGGGACAGGGGGCTACACTGAAGCTTTCTTT.

The chain employs TRBV13 and TRBJ1-2; D is perhaps TRBD1 (6 bases). Germline-derived CDR1 and CDR2 are PRHDT and FYEKMQ (reference sequence). V was trimmed by 0 bases and J by 7 bases, leaving 9 bases between them. The CDR3 has 13 amino acids. The DNA for the CDR3 is TGTGCCAGCAGCTTAGGGGGGGCGAGTGGCTACACCTTC. Its protein is CASSLGGASGYTF. Full variable domain (rest looked up from reference TRBV13 and TRBJ1-2): AAGVIQSPRHLIKEKRETATLKCYPIPRHDTVYWYQQGPGQDPQFLISFYEKMQSDKGSIPDRFSAQQFSDYHSELNMSSLELGDSALYFCASSLGGASGYTFGSGTRLTVV.

V usage is TRBV5-4 and J usage is TRBJ1-1; D not resolved. There are 13 residues in the CDR3. Trimming took off 5 bases at V and 1 base at J, with 9 bases between the two ends. Germline CDR1 is SGHNT and CDR2 is YYREEE (reference sequence). Here the CDR3 DNA reads TGTGCCAGCAGGGCAGACAAGAACACTGAAGCTTTCTTT. Translating it yields CASRADKNTEAFF.

In its sample, this clone was seen once. This chain joins TRBV7-9 and TRBJ1-2; 11 bases align to TRBD1. The V and J ends lost 1 base and 6 bases, in that order; junction bases with no gene match: 7. The CDR3 loop spans 16 amino acids. The germline V gene has CDR1 SEHNR and CDR2 FQNEAQ (reference sequence). The CDR3 DNA reads as TGTGCCAGCAGCTTAGGGGGGGGACAGGGGGACGATGGCTACACCTTC. Its translation: CASSLGGGQGDDGYTF. Full variable domain (missing parts from reference TRBV7-9 and TRBJ1-2): DTGVSQNPRHKITKRGQNVTFRCDPISEHNRLYWYRQTLGQGPEFLTYFQNEAQLEKSRLLSDRFSAERPKGSFSTLEIQRTEQGDSAMYLCASSLGGGQGDDGYTFGSGTRLTVV.

This rearrangement joins TRBV28 to TRBJ2-5, with D possibly being TRBD2 (5 bases). The germline V and J ends were trimmed by 2 bases and 5 bases, with 12 bases remaining between them. In germline, CDR1 is MDHEN, CDR2 SYDVKM. The CDR3 has 14 amino acids. The CDR3 sequence is CASSLRSGRETQYF. CDR3 DNA sequence: TGTGCCAGCAGTTTAAGGTCGGGAAGGGAGACCCAGTACTTC.

This sequence joins TRBV5-4 and TRBJ2-7; D not resolved. This CDR3 is built from 13 residues. Germline V gene sequence: CDR1 SGHNT, CDR2 YYREEE (reference sequence). V lost 3 bases, J lost 0 bases, and 7 bases lay in between. The CDR3 spells CASSSSSSYEQYF. Written as DNA, the CDR3 is TGTGCCAGCAGCTCTTCGAGCTCCTACGAGCAGTACTTC.